This T cell receptor (beta chain) was sequenced for a study of blood T cell repertoires in COVID-19 (dated by TCRdb to the early 2020s). General notes on the study: Samples from collaborators originated in the United States, Italy and Spain and spanned both the acute and convalescent phases of COVID-19. Nearly every sample came with metadata listing a de-identified subject ID, COVID-19 status, age in years and sex. Deeply sampled blood TCRbeta repertoires from subjects exposed to, actively infected with, or recovered from COVID-19 were included in the dataset. The samples were drawn from the first 160 participants of the ongoing ImmuneRACE study and from 1,254 subjects provided by 6 global collaborators. Where HLA class I and class II types were available, the types were taken from metadata supplied by the sample provider, not from assay-based typing. The material from the prospective study consisted of cDNA or gDNA derived from T cells, B-cell-depleted T cells, or PBMCs. The repertoires were released in a freely available public database meant as a resource for research on the immune response to SARS-CoV-2. Results and caveats for the whole study, not just this receptor: The quantity of clinical and demographic metadata differed by source and by participant and was supplied without curation.

The immunoSEQ Assay, a bias-controlled multiplex PCR, was used to amplify TCRbeta CDR3 regions from genomic DNA. The original pipeline was this. The number of nucleated cells in each sample was estimated from the amplification of reference gene primers within the assay. To quantify the absolute abundance of each unique TCRbeta CDR3 rearrangement, sequence reads were collapsed and filtered. For each sample, productive Simpson clonality was calculated as the square root of Simpson's diversity index over productive rearrangements. The table was pulled from immuneACCESS by TCRdb, which kept in-frame rearrangements only. Such tables lose some clones; where checked, under half of the loss comes from unresolved V genes, and the rest has no known cause. V and J calls and clone size are given by that table; D and trimming were obtained from the DNA. The sample profile shows about 220,000 clones; about 83% of them were found once. 3.5% to 4% of the sample is in the top ten clones.

Remarks on this clone: The target of this receptor is not known. Qualities for individual bases were not recorded, and no much larger clone is one base off.

Enrolling through a virtual design, the prospective study's participants ranged in age from roughly 18 to 89 years and lived across 24 United States geographic areas. To assign participants to cohorts, the prospective study relied on clinical history that participants themselves reported in a screening survey and a study questionnaire. Exposed participants had been in contact, within 2 weeks of entering the study, with a person who had a PCR-confirmed or clinician-diagnosed case of COVID-19. Each participant in the prospective study had whole blood, serum and a nasopharyngeal or oropharyngeal swab collected by mobile phlebotomists. Prospective study participants could optionally give additional blood draws and questionnaires over an approximately two-month period. Before DNA extraction, prospective study blood samples were shipped either frozen or at room temperature. CDR1 and CDR2 were assigned from the germline V gene as SNHLY and FYNNEI. V and J are truncated by 3 bases and 7 bases respectively, leaving an intervening sequence of 16 bases. The CDR3 goes from the cysteine to the phenylalanine over 15 residues. Solely the CDR3 DNA is kept, with 45 bases framed from the first base.

This receptor was obtained from a woman aged 40 to 50 who had been exposed to COVID-19. The receptor chain draws on TRBV2 and TRBJ1-5; the D gene is perhaps TRBD1, on 5 matching bases. Specimen: PBMCs or T cells enriched from blood (not recorded which). In nucleotides, the sequence is TGTGCCAGCAGTGATTCCGCCCACCAGGGACAGCCCCAGCATTTT. Translated, this is CASSDSAHQGQPQHF.